Included here is one T cell receptor (beta chain) sequence, with context. Its specificity is not known. This sample is part of a study of cytotoxic CD8 clonotypes in ibrutinib-treated CLL. For the study at large: With a range of 6 to 36, the median treatment time before response samples were taken was more than nine months.

Method: immunoSEQ multiplex PCR; TCRdb's copy keeps in-frame clones and lacks some. This sample has 200,000 or so clones, with more than 65% found just once. The length of the CDR3 is 13 residues. CDR1 and CDR2 (germline): LGHNT, FRNRAP. The germline V and J ends were trimmed by 1 base and 6 bases, with 7 bases remaining between them. Findings and caveats of the study: Age-matched healthy donor levels were exceeded by baseline clonality, which tracked circulating CD8+ T-cell counts. Public clonotypes, rarely seen, contracted or held steady on treatment.

This sequence originates from a human donor with chronic lymphocytic leukemia. The starting material was PBMCs, obtained after 12 months of ibrutinib treatment. This chain uses TRBV12-5 with TRBJ2-1; D tentatively fits TRBD1 or TRBD2 (5 bases each). The CDR3 DNA reads as TGTGCTAGTGGTTTGGAGAGGGGCAATGAGCAGTTCTTC. Translating it yields CASGLERGNEQFF.